This TCR beta chain was observed in a study of blood T cells in healthy people across ages. Looking at the study overall: When template switching was applied, about one barcoded beta molecule was captured per two T cells.

Through a sample-barcoded 5' primer and a J-beta primer mix, a second PCR was run for about 6 to 11 cycles. Each CDR3 protein gets one entry after TCRdb re-called the 5' RACE reads with MiXCR. The table lists 1.5 million to 2 million distinct CDR3 sequences, roughly 28% of them singletons, with roughly 8% in the top ten. General study results and limits: Both naive CD4+ cell counts and diversity were greater in long-lived donors than in aged donors. Because sorting was not performed, PBMCs prevented conclusive naive versus antigen-experienced comparison.

Each of the donors had roughly 9.7 milliliters of peripheral blood drawn into EDTA-treated Vacutainer tubes. Comment on this clonotype: Its antigen is unidentified.

Germline lookup yields CDR1 SQVTM and CDR2 ANQGSEA. The CDR3 extends over 13 amino acids. V was pared by 6 bases and J by 12 bases, with 9 bases of the junction left unmatched. The rearrangement links TRBV29-1 to TRBJ2-1; TRBD2 aligns across 12 bases. The sequence derives from a woman in her twenties or thirties in good health. The sequenced sample was blood. Here the CDR3 DNA reads TGCAGCGTCCCGGATACTAGCGGGGGGACGCAGTTCTTC. Amino acids: CSVPDTSGGTQFF.